The 30 T cell receptor beta chains given below trace back to one sample, sequenced in a study of T cells in Graves' hyperthyroidism and ophthalmopathy. Amplified TCR beta CDR3 regions came from RNA transcripts. First-round RT-PCR of the TCR CDR3 relied on the HTBI primer set. Each CDR3 protein gets one entry after TCRdb re-called the multiplex PCR reads with MiXCR. In the table there are 350,000 to 450,000 distinct CDR3 sequences, about 15% of which are singletons. Specimen: blood. These receptors were taken from a woman aged 55-69 years with Graves' hyperthyroidism.

This clonotype was seen many times. The V call is TRBV2, the J call TRBJ2-5; 7 nucleotides align to TRBD2. Germline-derived CDR1 and CDR2 are SNHLY and FYNNEI. J was trimmed by 2 bases and V by 1 base; bases with no gene match: 1. The CDR3 spans 14 residues. CDR3 DNA sequence: TGTGCCAGCAGTGAAGGGACTAGACAAGAGACCCAGTACTTC. This gives the protein CASSEGTRQETQYF.

This clonotype was seen ten or more times. The chain combines TRBV28 with TRBJ2-7; D is unresolved. V was trimmed by 2 bases and J by 2 bases, leaving 4 bases between them. CDR1 and CDR2 from the germline V gene are MDHEN and SYDVKM. This CDR3 is 12 amino acids long. The CDR3 nucleotides read TGTGCCAGCAGTTTACAAACCTACGAGCAGTACTTC. This sequence encodes CASSLQTYEQYF.

In this sample, this clonotype turned up many times. V and J are TRBV27 and TRBJ2-2; 8 bases map to TRBD1. The CDR3 totals 15 residues. CDR1 is MNHEY and CDR2 is SMNVEV in the germline V gene (reference sequence). J lost 6 bases, V lost 3 bases, and 6 bases had no gene match. CDR3 region: CASSLRQGLAGELFF. As DNA, the CDR3 is TGTGCCAGCAGTTTGCGACAGGGGCTCGCCGGGGAGCTGTTTTTT.

Comments on this clonotype: This may be a read error: a much more frequent sequence differs by one nucleotide. The chain joins TRBV11-2 to TRBJ1-1; TRBD1 might be the D (6 bases). Germline-derived CDR1 and CDR2 are SGHAT and FQNNGV. The CDR3 runs to 13 residues. V was shortened by 5 bases and J by 3 bases, with 10 bases between the two germline ends. Here the CDR3 DNA reads TGTGCCAGCAGCGTATACAGGGACACTGAAGCTTTCTTT. Residues: CASSVYRDTEAFF.

On this clonotype: A much larger clone lies a single base off, so this may be a read error. The chain employs TRBV24-1 and TRBJ2-7; 7 bases map to TRBD2. Germline V gene lookup returns CDR1 KGHDR and CDR2 SFDVKD. The CDR3 contains 14 residues. DNA of the CDR3: TGTGCCACCAGTGAGCCGGGAGCGGGGTACGGGCAGTACTTC. Amino acid sequence: CATSEPGAGYGQYF.

This clonotype has only a few counts. This chain links TRBV15 with TRBJ2-2; perhaps TRBD2 as D (6 bases). From germline, CDR1 is LNHNV and CDR2 YYDKDF (reference sequence). Trimming removed 1 base at V and 6 bases at J, with 12 bases between. The CDR3 loop spans 15 amino acids. The CDR3 nucleotides are TGTGCCACCAGCAGAGGGGACTCCCCCCCCGGGGAGCTGTTTTTT. Its translation: CATSRGDSPPGELFF.

V and J are TRBV5-1 and TRBJ2-7; TRBD1 matches at 9 bases. J lost 5 bases, V lost 2 bases, and 5 bases had no gene match. Germline CDR1 and CDR2: SGHRS and YFSETQ. CDR3 length: 14 amino acids. CDR3: CASSLTGGLDEQYF. The CDR3 bases are TGCGCCAGCAGCTTAACAGGGGGCCTCGACGAGCAGTACTTC.

This clonotype was detected many times. The V gene is TRBV20-1, the J gene TRBJ2-7; 7 bases line up with TRBD1. The trim removed 6 bases at V and 0 bases at J, leaving 11 bases unmatched. The CDR3 runs to 15 residues. Germline V gene lookup returns CDR1 DFQATT and CDR2 SNEGSKA (reference sequence). CDR3 in DNA: TGCAGTGCGCGAAGAACCGGGACAGTCTCCTACGAGCAGTACTTC. Its protein is CSARRTGTVSYEQYF.

In its sample, this clonotype was seen many times. The chain links TRBV12-3 or TRBV12-4 to TRBJ1-6; 9 bases are shared with TRBD1. CDR3 length equals 16 residues. Trimming cost V 4 bases and J 10 bases; bases outside gene matches: 11. CDR3 sequence reads: CASSYTTGTGRSPLHF. CDR3 DNA: TGTGCCAGCAGTTACACTACCGGGACAGGGAGATCACCCCTCCACTTT.

In this sample, this clonotype turned up many times. V and J are TRBV7-2 and TRBJ2-1, with 13 positions matching TRBD2. Germline V gene sequence: CDR1 SGHTA, CDR2 FQGNSA. CDR3 length: 17 amino acids. V gave up 4 bases and J gave up 9 bases; unmatched junction bases: 12. The CDR3 sequence: CASSSPSGTSGMGEQFF. Here the CDR3 DNA reads TGTGCCAGCAGCTCACCCTCGGGGACTAGCGGGATGGGTGAGCAGTTCTTC. The whole variable domain, remainder taken from reference TRBV7-2 and TRBJ2-1, is GAGVSQSPSNKVTEKGKDVELRCDPISGHTALYWYRQSLGQGLEFLIYFQGNSAPDKSGLPSDRFSAERTGGSVSTLTIQRTQQEDSAVYLCASSSPSGTSGMGEQFFGPGTRLTVL.

This clonotype came up many times. V usage is TRBV7-9 and J usage is TRBJ2-7, with 9 bases matching TRBD2. V shed 1 base, J shed 6 bases, and the junction held 4 bases outside the gene matches. CDR3 length equals 14 residues. Per the germline V gene, CDR1 is SEHNR and CDR2 is FQNEAQ (reference sequence). CDR3 protein: CASSLVREGPEQYF. CDR3 DNA sequence: TGTGCCAGCAGCTTAGTGCGGGAGGGCCCCGAGCAGTACTTC.

The J gene is TRBJ2-1, the V gene TRBV29-1, with D possibly TRBD2 on 7 matching bases. Germline-derived CDR1 and CDR2 are SQVTM and ANQGSEA. The CDR3 contains 16 residues. V dropped 0 bases and J dropped 7 bases, with 19 bases sitting between them. CDR3 nucleotides: TGCAGCGTTGAAGATCGGTTAGGGGGGGGAATGAATGAGCAGTTCTTC. Amino acid sequence: CSVEDRLGGGMNEQFF.

This clonotype was observed at least ten times. The chain links TRBV20-1 to TRBJ2-7, with D tentatively TRBD2 (7 bases). This CDR3 is built from 16 residues. Per germline, CDR1 DFQATT and CDR2 SNEGSKA (reference sequence). V lost 3 bases and J 1 base, leaving 19 bases between the germline ends. The CDR3 loop is CSASPVGGAVSYEQYF. The CDR3, as DNA: TGCAGTGCTAGTCCCGTGGGGGGGGCGGTATCCTACGAGCAGTACTTC.

As DNA, the CDR3 is TGTGCCAGCAGCGTGACAGGGCGGTCCTACAATGAGCAGTTCTTC. It is translated as CASSVTGRSYNEQFF. The chain joins TRBV5-4 to TRBJ2-1; 7 positions match TRBD1. V lost 4 bases, J lost 1 base, and 5 bases stayed unmatched. CDR1 is SGHNT, CDR2 YYREEE, per germline (reference sequence). This CDR3 contains 15 residues.

This clonotype was detected ten times or more. The chain is built from TRBV2 and TRBJ1-5; 8 bases match TRBD1. With V trimmed by 4 bases and J by 7 bases, 9 bases remained unmatched. Germline assignment: CDR1 SNHLY and CDR2 FYNNEI. The CDR3 contains 15 residues. DNA for the CDR3: TGTGCCAGCAGTGGGGACGGACAGGGTCACCAGCCCCAGCATTTT. It is translated as CASSGDGQGHQPQHF.

This clonotype was detected many times. The V and J genes are TRBV20-1 and TRBJ1-1; 7 bases are a match to TRBD1. The CDR3 is 16 residues long. The trim removed 0 bases at V and 3 bases at J, leaving 10 bases unmatched. Per the germline V gene, CDR1 is DFQATT and CDR2 is SNEGSKA (reference sequence). In DNA form, the CDR3 reads TGCAGTGCTAGAGATGGGGACAGCCCAGGGGACACTGAAGCTTTCTTT. Protein sequence: CSARDGDSPGDTEAFF.

This sequence joins TRBV5-6 and TRBJ2-1; 7 nucleotides match TRBD2. The ends lost 5 bases at V and 4 bases at J; junction bases unmatched: 9. Germline V gene lookup returns CDR1 SGHDT and CDR2 YYEEEE. The CDR3 is 15 amino acids. CDR3 in DNA: TGTGCCAGCAGTTTCAGCGGGATCGGGTACAATGAGCAGTTCTTC. Protein sequence: CASSFSGIGYNEQFF.

This clonotype was seen many times. The rearrangement links TRBV12-5 to TRBJ1-5; TRBD1 aligns across 8 bases. Germline assignment: CDR1 LGHNT and CDR2 FRNRAP. CDR3 length equals 16 residues. J was trimmed by 4 bases and V by 0 bases; bases with no gene match: 5. The CDR3 reads CASGLVQGVGNQPQHF. For the CDR3, the DNA is TGTGCTAGTGGTTTGGTACAGGGGGTTGGGAATCAGCCCCAGCATTTT.

This clonotype was counted ten times or more. The chain combines TRBV7-8 with TRBJ2-7; D gene unclear. V was cut by 2 bases and J by 2 bases, with 7 bases left in between. Germline CDR1 and CDR2: SGHVS and FQNEAQ. This CDR3 is built from 13 residues. The CDR3 protein is CASSLSLAYEQYF. In DNA, the CDR3 is TGTGCCAGCAGCTTATCGCTAGCCTACGAGCAGTACTTC. Using reference TRBV7-8 and TRBJ2-7 for the parts outside the CDR3, the full variable domain is GAGVSQSPRYKVAKRGQDVALRCDPISGHVSLFWYQQALGQGPEFLTYFQNEAQLDKSGLPSDRFFAERPEGSVSTLKIQRTQQEDSAVYLCASSLSLAYEQYFGPGTRLTVT.

This clonotype was observed a handful of times. The chain has TRBV5-5 and TRBJ1-4, with D possibly being TRBD1 (5 bases). The germline CDR1 and CDR2 sequences are SGHKS and YYEKEE (reference sequence). This CDR3 region has 14 residues. The germline V and J ends were trimmed by 3 bases and 7 bases, with 13 bases remaining between them. The CDR3 nucleotides read TGTGCCAGCAGCTGGGCGGGGCGCGGTGAAAAACTGTTTTTT. It specifies CASSWAGRGEKLFF.

In its sample, this clonotype was seen many times. The chain has TRBV28 and TRBJ2-1; D remains ambiguous. The ends were cut back, 4 bases at V and 7 bases at J, with 8 bases in the middle. The germline gives CDR1 MDHEN, CDR2 SYDVKM. CDR3 length equals 12 residues. The CDR3 DNA sequence: TGTGCCAGCAGTTCGAGCCCTAATGAGCAGTTCTTC. Protein product: CASSSSPNEQFF.

In regard to this clonotype: The junction departs from germline at one end; a sequencing error may be responsible. The rearrangement joins TRBV5-1 to TRBJ2-5; D call uncertain. CDR3 length: 13 amino acids. Germline V CDR1 and CDR2: SGHRS, YFSETQ. The CDR3 region has the DNA TGCGCCAGCAGCTTGGCCGGAACGCCATTTAAACACTTC. Translation: CASSLAGTPFKHF.

This chain connects TRBV5-4 to TRBJ2-2; 7 nucleotides line up with TRBD1. Germline loops: CDR1 SGHNT, CDR2 YYREEE (reference sequence). Trimming at V came to 2 bases and at J to 5 bases, leaving 6 bases not matched to a gene. The CDR3 covers 15 residues. The CDR3 sequence is CASSFLQGETGELFF. The CDR3 DNA follows: TGTGCCAGCAGCTTCTTGCAGGGGGAAACCGGGGAGCTGTTTTTT.

This clonotype has just a few counts. The chain has TRBV6-1 and TRBJ2-5; 9 positions agree with TRBD1. The V gene's germline CDR1 is MNHNS and CDR2 SASEGT. The trim removed 10 bases at V and 5 bases at J, leaving 11 bases unmatched. The CDR3 is 14 amino acids. CDR3 amino acids: CANKPGQGTETQYF. In DNA, the CDR3 is TGTGCCAACAAACCGGGACAGGGAACGGAGACCCAGTACTTC.

This clonotype showed up just a few times. V is TRBV20-1 and J is TRBJ2-2; TRBD2 matches at 15 bases. CDR1 is DFQATT and CDR2 is SNEGSKA in the germline V gene (reference sequence). The junction had 8 bases not matched to a gene; V was cut back by 4 bases and J by 8 bases. The CDR3 is 16 residues long. The CDR3 region is CSAMRGLAGGGGELFF. The CDR3, as DNA: TGCAGTGCTATGCGGGGACTAGCGGGAGGTGGAGGGGAGCTGTTTTTT.

This clonotype was counted at least ten times. The chain combines TRBV5-1 with TRBJ2-1, with a tentative D call TRBD2 (5 bases). This CDR3 contains 11 residues. Trimming shortened V by 6 bases and J by 7 bases, and 8 bases separated the two germline ends. Germline assignment: CDR1 SGHRS and CDR2 YFSETQ. CDR3 sequence (DNA): TGCGCCAGCACCGGGGATAATGAGCAGTTCTTC. Protein sequence: CASTGDNEQFF.

V gene TRBV30 combines with J gene TRBJ1-2, with 8 bases matching TRBD1. V lost 3 bases to trimming and J lost 8 bases; unmatched junction nucleotides: 5. Germline assignment: CDR1 GTSNPN and CDR2 SVGIG (reference sequence). The CDR3 extends over 12 amino acids. The CDR3 nucleotides read TGTGCCTGGAGCAGGGGGCGCGGGGGCTACACCTTC. It specifies CAWSRGRGGYTF. Full variable domain (outside the CDR3, taken from reference TRBV30 and TRBJ1-2): SQTIHQWPATLVQPVGSPLSLECTVEGTSNPNLYWYRQAAGRGLQLLFYSVGIGQISSEVPQNLSASRPQDRQFILSSKKLLLSDSGFYLCAWSRGRGGYTFGSGTRLTVV.

This clonotype was seen a single time. This chain joins TRBV6-1 and TRBJ2-3; D may be TRBD1 (6 bases). With 7 bases removed from V and 1 base from J, the gap between germline ends came to 12 bases. The CDR3 has 14 amino acids. CDR1 and CDR2 from the germline V gene are MNHNS and SASEGT. DNA of the CDR3: TGTGCCAGCAAGAAAGAGGGGGGCACAGATACGCAGTATTTT. Amino acids: CASKKEGGTDTQYF.

This clonotype was picked up many times. The chain has TRBV2 and TRBJ2-7, with 8 bases that match TRBD2. J gave up 6 bases and V 4 bases, and 17 bases lay outside the gene matches. The CDR3 totals 17 residues. The germline V gene has CDR1 SNHLY and CDR2 FYNNEI. CDR3 loop: CASSAPTAGRALREQYF. Here the CDR3 DNA reads TGTGCCAGCAGTGCGCCCACCGCCGGGAGGGCCCTCCGCGAGCAGTACTTC. The full variable domain, completed using reference TRBV2 and TRBJ2-7, is EPEVTQTPSHQVTQMGQEVILRCVPISNHLYFYWYRQILGQKVEFLVSFYNNEISEKSEIFDDQFSVERPDGSNFTLKIRSTKLEDSAMYFCASSAPTAGRALREQYFGPGTRLTVT.

The sample holds a few counts of this clonotype. The rearrangement uses TRBV7-2 and TRBJ2-1; 8 bases match TRBD1. V shed 5 bases and J 8 bases; nucleotides not matched to a gene: 8. There are 14 residues in the CDR3. The germline V gene encodes CDR1 SGHTA and CDR2 FQGNSA. Here the CDR3 reads CASSPRTGMDEQFF. Here the CDR3 DNA reads TGTGCCAGCAGCCCTCGGACAGGGATGGATGAGCAGTTCTTC.